The 28 T cell receptor beta chains given below trace back to one sample, sequenced in a study of blood T cell repertoires in COVID-19. Here immunoSEQ multiplex PCR was the method, and the copy in TCRdb shows in-frame clones only, minus some. The sample contains fewer than 450,000 clones, approximately 88% of which appear only once. Sequencing was performed on peripheral blood. These receptor sequences come from a woman in her 50s with COVID-19, enrolled during active disease.

This clone has just one count. The chain recombines TRBV25-1 with TRBJ2-3; 8 nucleotides agree with TRBD1. This CDR3 is built from 13 residues. Germline V gives CDR1 MGHDK, CDR2 SYGVNS. V was pared by 10 bases and J by 2 bases, with 5 bases of the junction left unmatched. The chain's CDR3 is CATKGQVTDTQYF. The CDR3 DNA follows: TGTGCCACCAAGGGACAGGTCACAGATACGCAGTATTTT.

The rearrangement uses TRBV6-5 and TRBJ1-2, with 10 bases lining up with TRBD1. Germline V gene sequence: CDR1 MNHEY, CDR2 SVGAGI. Trimming removed 5 bases from V and 12 bases from J; junction bases left unmatched: 9. The CDR3 extends over 13 amino acids. The CDR3 is CASSPGTGAPHTF. The CDR3 coding sequence is TGTGCCAGCAGTCCAGGGACAGGGGCCCCCCACACCTTC.

J is TRBJ2-7 and V is TRBV19; 11 nucleotides align to TRBD1. V dropped 9 bases and J dropped 0; count of bases not matched to a gene: 7. The germline CDR1 and CDR2 sequences are LNHDA and SQIVND (reference sequence). The CDR3 consists of 15 residues. CDR3 nucleotides: TGTGCCAGCCGCCTCGGGACAGGGGGCTCCTACGAGCAGTACTTC. This gives the protein CASRLGTGGSYEQYF.

Note on this clone: The sample carries other DNA sequences with the same CDR3. This chain joins TRBV19 and TRBJ1-5; 10 nucleotides agree with TRBD1. Trimming removed 6 bases from V and 2 bases from J; junction bases left unmatched: 1. Germline loops: CDR1 LNHDA, CDR2 SQIVND (reference sequence). CDR3 length: 14 amino acids. The CDR3 region has the DNA TGTGCCAGTAGCGGGACAGGGGGCAATCAGCCCCAGCATTTT. Protein: CASSGTGGNQPQHF.

The J gene is TRBJ1-5, the V gene TRBV28, with a weak D call TRBD1 (6 bases). Trimming removed 4 bases at V and 7 bases at J, with 17 bases between. Germline CDR1 MDHEN, CDR2 SYDVKM. The CDR3 is made up of 15 amino acids. The DNA for the CDR3 is TGTGCCAGCAGTTCGACGGACAGCCCCGGGCAGCCCCAGCATTTT. This codes for CASSSTDSPGQPQHF.

The rearrangement uses TRBV6-5 and TRBJ2-5; 8 nucleotides match TRBD2. J lost 4 bases, V lost 7 bases, and 8 bases had no gene match. The CDR3 length is 14 residues. Germline V gene lookup returns CDR1 MNHEY and CDR2 SVGAGI. CDR3 region: CASTVAGRGETQYF. The CDR3 DNA follows: TGTGCCAGCACCGTAGCGGGGAGGGGAGAGACCCAGTACTTC.

The chain is built from TRBV5-6 and TRBJ1-5; 8 bases match TRBD1. V lost 8 bases and J lost 0; bases outside the gene matches: 4. The CDR3 loop spans 14 amino acids. Germline CDR1 is SGHDT and CDR2 is YYEEEE. The CDR3 sequence: CASRQGYSNQPQHF. In DNA, the CDR3 is TGTGCCAGTCGACAGGGGTATAGCAATCAGCCCCAGCATTTT.

This clone was picked up one time. The chain links TRBV20-1 to TRBJ2-1, with D possibly matching TRBD1 (5 bases). This CDR3 is 12 amino acids long. Germline CDR1 and CDR2: DFQATT and SNEGSKA (reference sequence). The V gene lost 3 bases and the J gene lost 5 bases, with 8 bases spanning the gap. The CDR3: CSASKGNNEQFF. In nucleotides, the CDR3 is TGCAGTGCTAGTAAGGGGAACAATGAGCAGTTCTTC.

The chain recombines TRBV28 with TRBJ1-4; perhaps TRBD1 as D (6 bases). With 5 bases removed from V and 2 bases from J, the gap between germline ends came to 27 bases. In germline, CDR1 is MDHEN, CDR2 SYDVKM. The CDR3 sequence is 20 residues long. CDR3 DNA: TGTGCCAGCAGTGCCCAAGAGGTTTTGGACAGCCACTTTACTAATGAAAAACTGTTTTTT. It translates to CASSAQEVLDSHFTNEKLFF. The full variable domain, rest sourced from reference TRBV28 and TRBJ1-4, is DVKVTQSSRYLVKRTGEKVFLECVQDMDHENMFWYRQDPGLGLRLIYFSYDVKMKEKGDIPEGYSVSREKKERFSLILESASTNQTSMYLCASSAQEVLDSHFTNEKLFFGSGTQLSVL.

This chain uses TRBV7-3 with TRBJ1-5, with 8 bases matching TRBD1. The CDR3 spans 15 residues. Germline lookup yields CDR1 SGHTA and CDR2 FQGTGA. V shed 5 bases and J 4 bases; nucleotides not matched to a gene: 7. Here the CDR3 reads CASSKQGGLNQPQHF. DNA for the CDR3: TGTGCCAGCAGCAAACAGGGGGGCCTTAATCAGCCCCAGCATTTT.

V is TRBV24-1 and J is TRBJ2-5; 8 positions agree with TRBD1. The J segment lost 6 bases and the V segment lost 3 bases, leaving 8 bases of the junction unmatched. This CDR3 region has 15 residues. From germline, CDR1 is KGHDR and CDR2 SFDVKD. CDR3 DNA sequence: TGTGCCACCAGTGATGCCGGGACAGGCCGAAAGACCCAGTACTTC. This codes for CATSDAGTGRKTQYF.

V and J are TRBV6-5 and TRBJ1-6; D might be TRBD1 (6 bases). The CDR3 covers 13 residues. V gave up 6 bases and J gave up 6 bases, with 9 bases separating them. From germline, CDR1 is MNHEY and CDR2 SVGAGI. The CDR3 nucleotides are TGTGCCAGCAGGACAGGTGGTAATTCACCCCTCCACTTT. Translating gives CASRTGGNSPLHF.

V usage is TRBV10-3 and J usage is TRBJ1-2; 7 positions match TRBD1. Trimming took 2 bases from V and 4 from J; bases not matched to a gene: 4. CDR3 length: 14 amino acids. CDR1 is ENHRY, CDR2 SYGVKD, per germline. CDR3 DNA: TGTGCCATCAGTGAGGAGGGGGCGGTCTATGGCTACACCTTC. Residues: CAISEEGAVYGYTF.

The V gene is TRBV5-8, the J gene TRBJ2-1; 9 nucleotides agree with TRBD2. CDR3 length equals 16 residues. V gave up 4 bases and J gave up 7 bases; unmatched junction bases: 12. The germline V gene has CDR1 SGHTS and CDR2 YDEGEE. The DNA of the CDR3 is TGTGCCAGCAGCCCCGCGCGGGGGGGCCGTCGAAATGAGCAGTTCTTC. It is translated as CASSPARGGRRNEQFF. Full variable domain (missing parts from reference TRBV5-8 and TRBJ2-1): EAGVTQSPTHLIKTRGQQATLRCSPISGHTSVYWYQQALGLGLQFLLWYDEGEERNRGNFPPRFSGRQFPNYSSELNVNALELEDSALYLCASSPARGGRRNEQFFGPGTRLTVL.

The J gene is TRBJ2-7, the V gene TRBV30, with D unclear. CDR3 length: 13 amino acids. Trimming removed 4 bases from V and 0 bases from J, with 10 bases in between. Germline V CDR1 and CDR2: GTSNPN, SVGIG (reference sequence). The CDR3 DNA follows: TGTGCCTGGACGTGGCAGTCCTCCTACGAGCAGTACTTC. This encodes CAWTWQSSYEQYF.

This chain joins TRBV4-1 and TRBJ2-1, with D maybe TRBD1 (7 bases). The V gene lost 4 bases and the J gene lost 7 bases, with 20 bases spanning the gap. CDR1 and CDR2 (germline): MGHRA, YSYEKL. The CDR3 is 16 residues long. In DNA, the CDR3 is TGCGCCAGCAGCCGCACCAGGGGGGCGGCACCTAATGAGCAGTTCTTC. Protein product: CASSRTRGAAPNEQFF.

The chain employs TRBV4-2 and TRBJ1-1, with a possible D match to TRBD1 (5 bases). The length of the CDR3 is 14 residues. Per germline, CDR1 LGHNA and CDR2 YNFKEQ. V lost 0 bases to trimming and J lost 4 bases, with 9 bases between them. The CDR3 coding sequence is TGTGCCAGCAGCCAAGATTCGGGGGGCACTGAAGCTTTCTTT. Protein sequence: CASSQDSGGTEAFF.

The rearrangement links TRBV5-1 to TRBJ1-4; possibly TRBD1 for D (6 bases). This CDR3 contains 17 residues. Looked up from germline, CDR1 is SGHRS and CDR2 is YFSETQ. The V and J ends lost 0 bases and 3 bases respectively, with 15 bases between them. The CDR3 is CASSLGAGGPANEKLFF. CDR3 DNA: TGCGCCAGCAGCTTGGGGGCGGGGGGCCCGGCTAATGAAAAACTGTTTTTT. The whole variable domain, remainder taken from reference TRBV5-1 and TRBJ1-4, is KAGVTQTPRYLIKTRGQQVTLSCSPISGHRSVSWYQQTPGQGLQFLFEYFSETQRNKGNFPGRFSGRQFSNSRSEMNVSTLELGDSALYLCASSLGAGGPANEKLFFGSGTQLSVL.

This rearrangement joins TRBV11-2 to TRBJ1-2; D possibly corresponds to TRBD1 (5 bases). This CDR3 spans 15 amino acids. The V gene lost 1 base and the J gene lost 4 bases, with 13 bases spanning the gap. Germline CDR1 SGHAT, CDR2 FQNNGV. This chain's CDR3 is CASSLATVPSYGYTF. The CDR3 bases are TGTGCCAGCAGCTTAGCGACAGTTCCCAGCTATGGCTACACCTTC.

The V and J genes are TRBV5-5 and TRBJ1-1, with D perhaps matching TRBD1 (6 bases). There are 14 residues in the CDR3. V gave up 1 base and J gave up 12 bases, with 19 bases separating them. CDR1 and CDR2 from the germline V gene are SGHKS and YYEKEE (reference sequence). CDR3 DNA: TGTGCCAGCAGCTTGATACCGGGACAACCACCTACTTTCTTT. It codes for CASSLIPGQPPTFF.

This rearrangement joins TRBV3-1 (or the pseudogene TRBV3-2) to TRBJ1-1; D is unresolved. Trimming left V 4 bases short and J 6 bases short, with 12 bases between. The CDR3 contains 13 residues. Germline V lookup: CDR1 LGHDT, CDR2 YNNKEL (reference sequence). CDR3 bases: TGTGCCAGCAGCCTTATGGGAGGGTCTGAAGCTTTCTTT. Translation: CASSLMGGSEAFF.

V gene TRBV12-5 combines with J gene TRBJ2-3, with D perhaps TRBD2 (6 bases). Trimming cost V 0 bases and J 4 bases, with 17 bases left between them. Germline V lookup: CDR1 LGHNT, CDR2 FRNRAP. This CDR3 is 17 amino acids long. CDR3 DNA: TGTGCTAGTGGTTTGGTAAGGATCGGGGGTTCCGCAGATACGCAGTATTTT. It codes for CASGLVRIGGSADTQYF.

This clone has only a few counts. This rearrangement joins TRBV18 to TRBJ2-3; unclear D gene. Germline loops: CDR1 KGHSH, CDR2 LQKENI. V was trimmed by 3 bases and J by 4 bases, leaving 8 bases between them. CDR3 size: 13 residues. The CDR3 spells CASSPEFSDTQYF. The CDR3 DNA follows: TGTGCCAGCTCACCTGAGTTTTCAGATACGCAGTATTTT.

This chain connects TRBV6-1 to TRBJ1-5; no clear D gene. CDR1 and CDR2 (germline): MNHNS, SASEGT. The CDR3 is 15 residues long. Trimming removed 1 base from V and 4 bases from J, with 11 bases in between. CDR3 sequence reads: CASSEVGMVNQPQHF. In nucleotides, the CDR3 is TGTGCCAGCAGTGAAGTGGGCATGGTAAATCAGCCCCAGCATTTT.

The V and J genes are TRBV5-1 and TRBJ1-1; TRBD1 matches at 9 bases. V lost 10 bases and J lost 5; bases outside the gene matches: 12. Germline CDR1 is SGHRS and CDR2 is YFSETQ. This CDR3 has 14 amino acids. The CDR3 region is CASRRTGDMTEAFF. CDR3 DNA: TGCGCCTCGCGGAGGACAGGGGATATGACTGAAGCTTTCTTT.

The chain is built from TRBV11-1 and TRBJ1-5; D unclear. The length of the CDR3 is 14 residues. Germline lookup yields CDR1 SGHAT and CDR2 FQDESV (reference sequence). V lost 4 bases and J 5 bases, leaving 12 bases between the germline ends. In nucleotides, the CDR3 is TGTGCCAGCAGCTCGGACGGAGGTGATCAGCCCCAGCATTTT. Residues: CASSSDGGDQPQHF.

The chain is built from TRBV6-5 and TRBJ2-7, with D tentatively TRBD1 (6 bases). Germline V CDR1 and CDR2: MNHEY, SVGAGI. The CDR3 loop spans 13 amino acids. V was pared by 5 bases and J by 2 bases, with 10 bases between. In DNA, the CDR3 is TGTGCCAGCAGTCCTCGACAGGCCTACGAGCAGTACTTC. Amino acids: CASSPRQAYEQYF.

V usage is TRBV6-2 or TRBV6-3 and J usage is TRBJ1-2; 9 nucleotides line up with TRBD1. The CDR3 has 14 residues. J lost 8 bases, V lost 6 bases, and 10 bases had no gene match. Germline V CDR1 and CDR2: MNHEY, SVGEGT. CDR3 loop: CASSGTGTGWGYTF. CDR3 coding DNA: TGTGCCAGCAGCGGTACCGGGACAGGGTGGGGCTACACCTTC.